This is a list of T cell receptor beta chains from one sample in a study of T cell responses to AZD1222 COVID-19 vaccine. Profiled with immunoSEQ multiplex PCR; TCRdb holds only in-frame clones, not every one. The table shows around 180,000 clones, with about nine tenths occurring only once. The material sequenced was peripheral blood, taken on day 0 of AZD1222 vaccination. These receptors originate from an adult in good health. The CDR3 runs from the conserved cysteine through the conserved F or W. Fields, in order: D gene, J gene, clone size, V gene, CDR3 protein, CDR3 DNA. A D gene is named only where the DNA matches it firmly. Size is stated for part of the rows, as once, few or many counts, or as a class when the clone is expanded.

D: TRBD1
J: TRBJ1-2
size: NA
V: TRBV5-4
CDR3: CASSFRGQGAHRYGYTF
DNA: TGTGCCAGCAGCTTCAGAGGACAGGGCGCCCATCGCTATGGCTACACCTTC

D: TRBD1
J: TRBJ1-6
size: NA
V: TRBV24-1
CDR3: CATSDFVGQGYSPLHF
DNA: TGTGCCACCAGTGATTTTGTAGGACAGGGGTATTCACCCCTCCACTTT

D: TRBD2
J: TRBJ2-5
size: NA
V: TRBV29-1
CDR3: CSVDGSSGQETQYF
DNA: TGCAGCGTTGACGGTTCTAGCGGCCAAGAGACCCAGTACTTC

D: NA
J: TRBJ2-3
size: NA
V: TRBV19
CDR3: CASSSLGPDTQYF
DNA: TGTGCCAGTAGTAGCCTCGGACCAGATACGCAGTATTTT

D: TRBD1
J: TRBJ2-5
size: NA
V: TRBV11-3
CDR3: CASSSELDRGETQYF
DNA: TGTGCCAGCAGCTCCGAACTTGACAGGGGGGAGACCCAGTACTTC

D: NA
J: TRBJ1-6
size: NA
V: TRBV9
CDR3: CASSVEQNSPLHF
DNA: TGTGCCAGCAGCGTAGAACAGAATTCACCCCTCCACTTT

D: TRBD2
J: TRBJ2-2
size: NA
V: TRBV18
CDR3: CASSPNILAGYTGELFF
DNA: TGTGCCAGCTCACCAAACATCTTAGCGGGTTACACCGGGGAGCTGTTTTTT

D: NA
J: TRBJ1-1
size: once
V: TRBV9
CDR3: CASSVEPTNTEAFF
DNA: TGTGCCAGCAGCGTAGAACCGACGAACACTGAAGCTTTCTTT

D: NA
J: TRBJ1-1
size: NA
V: TRBV18
CDR3: CASSPPLLNTEAFF
DNA: TGTGCCAGCTCACCACCCTTGTTGAACACTGAAGCTTTCTTT

D: NA
J: TRBJ1-6
size: few
V: TRBV28
CDR3: CASNSPVGSPLHF
DNA: TGTGCCAGCAACTCACCGGTGGGTTCACCCCTCCACTTT

D: NA
J: TRBJ1-2
size: NA
V: TRBV30
CDR3: CAWSVLVAGPYGYTF
DNA: TGTGCCTGGAGTGTACTAGTTGCAGGGCCATATGGCTACACCTTC

D: NA
J: TRBJ1-3
size: NA
V: TRBV6-6
CDR3: CASPNRSGNTIYF
DNA: TGTGCCTCCCCAAACCGCTCTGGAAACACCATATATTTT

D: TRBD1
J: TRBJ1-2
size: few
V: TRBV18
CDR3: CASSPPGQGADHGYTF
DNA: TGTGCCAGCTCACCACCGGGACAGGGGGCCGATCATGGCTACACCTTC

D: NA
J: TRBJ2-7
size: NA
V: TRBV30
CDR3: CACMAGPYEQYF
DNA: TGTGCCTGCATGGCGGGCCCCTACGAGCAGTACTTC

D: NA
J: TRBJ2-6
size: NA
V: TRBV6-5
CDR3: CASRRTVELANVLTF
DNA: TGTGCCAGCAGGAGGACAGTTGAGCTGGCCAACGTCCTGACTTTC

D: NA
J: TRBJ2-7
size: NA
V: TRBV5-1
CDR3: CASVRAPGQTYEQYF
DNA: TGCGCCAGCGTCCGGGCCCCTGGACAGACCTACGAGCAGTACTTC

D: NA
J: TRBJ2-3
size: once
V: TRBV12-3/TRBV12-4
CDR3: CASSGFDTQYF
DNA: TGTGCCAGCAGTGGGTTCGATACGCAGTATTTT

D: NA
J: TRBJ2-5
size: NA
V: TRBV12-3/TRBV12-4
CDR3: CASSFAGRPTQYF
DNA: TGTGCCAGCAGTTTCGCGGGGCGCCCGACCCAGTACTTC

D: NA
J: TRBJ2-3
size: NA
V: TRBV20-1
CDR3: CSARSYTQYF
DNA: TGCAGTGCTAGATCCTATACGCAGTATTTT

D: NA
J: TRBJ2-7
size: NA
V: TRBV6-1
CDR3: CASSEAWRGPYEQYF
DNA: TGTGCCAGCAGTGAAGCGTGGCGGGGGCCTTACGAGCAGTACTTC

D: NA
J: TRBJ2-7
size: NA
V: TRBV30
CDR3: CAWSPRAPGEQYF
DNA: TGTGCCTGGAGTCCCCGGGCGCCTGGGGAGCAGTACTTC

D: NA
J: TRBJ1-4
size: NA
V: TRBV6-5
CDR3: CASSSPSGGNEKLFF
DNA: TGTGCCAGCAGTTCCCCCAGCGGGGGCAACGAAAAACTGTTTTTT

D: NA
J: TRBJ2-3
size: once
V: TRBV25-1
CDR3: CASSELAPGEDTQYF
DNA: TGTGCCAGCAGTGAGCTGGCCCCGGGGGAGGATACGCAGTATTTT

D: TRBD1
J: TRBJ1-3
size: NA
V: TRBV6-5
CDR3: CASSYHRGDDTIYF
DNA: TGTGCCAGCAGTTACCACAGGGGTGACGACACCATATATTTT

D: TRBD1
J: TRBJ1-1
size: few
V: TRBV29-1
CDR3: CSVEGALTEAFF
DNA: TGCAGCGTCGAGGGGGCCCTCACTGAAGCTTTCTTT

D: NA
J: TRBJ2-7
size: NA
V: TRBV7-3
CDR3: CASSFRLQGEQYF
DNA: TGTGCCAGCAGCTTCCGTCTCCAGGGGGAGCAGTACTTC

D: NA
J: TRBJ1-5
size: NA
V: TRBV6-1
CDR3: CASSEGAGPSNQPQHF
DNA: TGTGCCAGCAGTGAAGGGGCAGGTCCTAGCAATCAGCCCCAGCATTTT

D: NA
J: TRBJ1-2
size: NA
V: TRBV19
CDR3: CASSIQSGHDYYGYTF
DNA: TGTGCCAGTAGTATTCAGTCAGGGCACGACTATTATGGCTACACCTTC

D: NA
J: TRBJ1-1
size: NA
V: TRBV19
CDR3: CASGQRSTEAFF
DNA: TGTGCCAGTGGACAGAGGTCAACTGAAGCTTTCTTT

D: TRBD1
J: TRBJ2-7
size: NA
V: TRBV7-9
CDR3: CASSLNRGPLYEQYF
DNA: TGTGCCAGCAGCTTAAACAGGGGGCCTTTGTACGAGCAGTACTTC

D: NA
J: TRBJ1-6
size: NA
V: TRBV19
CDR3: CASSIVGTSGSPLHF
DNA: TGTGCCAGTAGTATAGTCGGGACCTCGGGGTCACCCCTCCACTTT

D: NA
J: TRBJ2-7
size: NA
V: TRBV4-2
CDR3: CASSQVAGHYEQYF
DNA: TGTGCCAGCAGCCAAGTGGCGGGCCACTACGAGCAGTACTTC

D: NA
J: TRBJ2-7
size: NA
V: TRBV29-1
CDR3: CSVERGSSTEQYF
DNA: TGCAGCGTTGAACGGGGGTCCTCTACCGAGCAGTACTTC

D: TRBD2
J: TRBJ2-2
size: NA
V: TRBV3-1/TRBV3-2
CDR3: CASSQGLAGGSTGELFF
DNA: TGTGCCAGCAGCCAGGGACTAGCGGGAGGTAGCACCGGGGAGCTGTTTTTT

D: TRBD1
J: TRBJ1-5
size: once
V: TRBV28
CDR3: CASSLAGQGPQPQHF
DNA: TGTGCCAGCAGTTTAGCCGGACAGGGTCCCCAGCCCCAGCATTTT

D: NA
J: TRBJ1-4
size: once
V: TRBV3-1/TRBV3-2
CDR3: CASSQVTGAREKLFF
DNA: TGTGCCAGCAGCCAAGTAACTGGTGCCCGTGAAAAACTGTTTTTT

D: NA
J: TRBJ1-2
size: NA
V: TRBV9
CDR3: CASSARSGGLIGYTF
DNA: TGTGCCAGCAGCGCCCGCTCGGGGGGGCTGATAGGCTACACCTTC

D: NA
J: TRBJ1-2
size: NA
V: TRBV9
CDR3: CASSAGPSKGYTF
DNA: TGTGCCAGCAGCGCGGGCCCTAGCAAGGGCTACACCTTC

D: NA
J: TRBJ2-2
size: NA
V: TRBV11-2
CDR3: CASSLVVAGELFF
DNA: TGTGCCAGCAGCTTAGTGGTTGCCGGGGAGCTGTTTTTT

D: NA
J: TRBJ2-5
size: once
V: TRBV14
CDR3: CASSHPQLVGAGETQYF
DNA: TGTGCCAGCAGCCATCCCCAATTAGTCGGGGCCGGGGAGACCCAGTACTTC

D: NA
J: TRBJ2-3
size: NA
V: TRBV5-4
CDR3: CASSLEAGADTQYF
DNA: TGTGCCAGCAGCTTGGAGGCAGGGGCAGATACGCAGTATTTT

D: TRBD1
J: TRBJ1-2
size: NA
V: TRBV12-3/TRBV12-4
CDR3: CASQGQGYGYTF
DNA: TGTGCCAGCCAGGGACAGGGGTATGGCTACACCTTC

D: TRBD2
J: TRBJ2-5
size: NA
V: TRBV4-2
CDR3: CASSQGGPETSGIQETQYF
DNA: TGTGCCAGCAGCCAAGGGGGCCCAGAGACTAGCGGGATACAAGAGACCCAGTACTTC

D: NA
J: TRBJ2-4
size: NA
V: TRBV4-2
CDR3: CASSQNSGPKNIQYF
DNA: TGTGCCAGCAGCCAAAATAGCGGACCCAAAAACATTCAGTACTTC

D: NA
J: TRBJ2-5
size: NA
V: TRBV15
CDR3: CATSRDRVGETQYF
DNA: TGTGCCACCAGCAGAGACAGGGTTGGAGAGACCCAGTACTTC

D: TRBD2
J: TRBJ2-7
size: NA
V: TRBV6-6
CDR3: CASSSSQTSGSYEQYF
DNA: TGTGCCAGCAGTTCCTCCCAGACTAGCGGCTCCTACGAGCAGTACTTC

D: NA
J: TRBJ1-1
size: NA
V: TRBV5-1
CDR3: CASSLAGPGNTEAFF
DNA: TGCGCCAGCAGCTTGGCGGGCCCCGGGAACACTGAAGCTTTCTTT

D: TRBD1
J: TRBJ2-3
size: NA
V: TRBV7-3
CDR3: CASSLNNDRALEYF
DNA: TGTGCCAGCAGCTTAAATAACGACAGGGCCCTAGAGTATTTT

D: NA
J: TRBJ2-3
size: once
V: TRBV19
CDR3: CATAASSTDTQYF
DNA: TGTGCCACCGCAGCCTCTAGCACAGATACGCAGTATTTT

D: NA
J: TRBJ2-7
size: NA
V: TRBV21-1
CDR3: CASSQHHRAVGEQYF
DNA: TGTGCCAGCAGCCAACATCACAGGGCAGTAGGTGAGCAGTACTTC

D: NA
J: TRBJ1-4
size: NA
V: TRBV5-4
CDR3: CASSLSTGTTNEKLFF
DNA: TGTGCCAGCAGCTTATCAACAGGGACAACTAATGAAAAACTGTTTTTT

D: NA
J: TRBJ1-6
size: NA
V: TRBV11-2
CDR3: CASSFTGLNSPLHF
DNA: TGTGCCAGCAGCTTTACGGGCCTCAATTCACCCCTCCACTTT

D: TRBD1
J: TRBJ1-1
size: NA
V: TRBV5-5
CDR3: CASSLAGQMNTEAFF
DNA: TGTGCCAGCAGCTTGGCGGGACAGATGAACACTGAAGCTTTCTTT